These 8 T cell receptor beta chains came from one sample sequenced in a study of cytomegalovirus exposure and HLA in healthy donors. The PCR employed 60 Vbeta primers together with 13 Jbeta primers. Sequenced by immunoSEQ multiplex PCR; TCRdb stores in-frame clones only, minus some. The sample contains 65,000 to 90,000 clones, roughly 85% of which appear only once. The sample comprised PBMCs. The receptors stem from a man aged 30-40 years in good health and CMV-seronegative.

This clone was found once. CDR3: CASSSWTSGISYEQYF. In DNA form, the CDR3 reads TGTGCCAGCAGTTCATGGACTAGCGGGATTTCCTACGAGCAGTACTTC. This chain connects TRBV28 to TRBJ2-7; 12 positions agree with TRBD2. V lost 4 bases to trimming and J lost 1 base; unmatched junction nucleotides: 5. Germline V gene lookup returns CDR1 MDHEN and CDR2 SYDVKM. The length of the CDR3 is 16 residues.

This chain connects TRBV7-9 to TRBJ2-1; a weak D match, TRBD1 (5 bases). Between the trimmed V and J ends, which lost 4 bases and 10 bases, there was a span of 17 bases. Germline V gene data show CDR1 as SEHNR and CDR2 as FQNEAQ (reference sequence). The CDR3 covers 14 residues. The CDR3 DNA sequence: TGTGCCAGCAGCTCCGACCCCAGGGAAGGCGAGCAGTTCTTC. Translated: CASSSDPREGEQFF.

This clone occurred a few times. The chain is built from TRBV6-1 and TRBJ1-5; 8 bases fit TRBD1. The CDR3 contains 14 residues. The J segment lost 7 bases and the V segment lost 5 bases, leaving 7 bases of the junction unmatched. Per the germline V gene, CDR1 is MNHNS and CDR2 is SASEGT. The CDR3 coding sequence is TGTGCCAGCAGTTTCCAGGGGGCTGAGCAGCCCCAGCATTTT. Its translation: CASSFQGAEQPQHF.

V is TRBV2 and J is TRBJ1-4; D is possibly TRBD1 (5 bases). Looked up from germline, CDR1 is SNHLY and CDR2 is FYNNEI. CDR3 size: 12 residues. Deletions cut 8 bases from V and 8 bases from J, with 12 bases between. The CDR3 DNA sequence: TGTGCCAGCGACGGGGGAGAGGAAAAACTGTTTTTT. Translation: CASDGGEEKLFF.

The rearrangement joins TRBV14 to TRBJ2-7; D gene uncertain. V was clipped by 1 base and J by 6 bases, with 10 bases between them. The CDR3 is made up of 13 amino acids. Per the germline V gene, CDR1 is SGHDN and CDR2 is FVKESK. The CDR3 region has the DNA TGTGCCAGCAGCCAAGTAACAGCAAGCGAGCAGTACTTC. This encodes CASSQVTASEQYF.

This clone appeared a few times. The chain uses TRBV11-1 and TRBJ1-4; TRBD1 is a possible D gene (5 bases). Looked up from germline, CDR1 is SGHAT and CDR2 is FQDESV (reference sequence). V was pared by 2 bases and J by 0 bases, with 7 bases between. The CDR3 spans 15 residues. The CDR3 loop is CASSLQGATNEKLFF. The DNA for the CDR3 is TGTGCCAGCAGCTTACAGGGCGCAACTAATGAAAAACTGTTTTTT. The variable domain in full, completed from reference TRBV11-1 and TRBJ1-4, reads EAEVAQSPRYKITEKSQAVAFWCDPISGHATLYWYRQILGQGPELLVQFQDESVVDDSQLPKDRFSAERLKGVDSTLKIQPAELGDSAMYLCASSLQGATNEKLFFGSGTQLSVL.

Notes on this clone: The junction departs from the called germline gene at one end, perhaps through a read error. This chain connects TRBV30 to TRBJ2-2, with 11 bases lining up with TRBD2. CDR3 size: 15 residues. The germline gives CDR1 GTSNPN, CDR2 SVGIG (reference sequence). The CDR3 nucleotides are TGTCCCTGGAGTGTACTAGCGGGAGACACCGGGGAGCTGTTTTTT. Its translation: CPWSVLAGDTGELFF.

This chain joins TRBV15 and TRBJ1-2; D call uncertain. V was pared by 0 bases and J by 8 bases, with 16 bases between. Germline loops: CDR1 LNHNV, CDR2 YYDKDF (reference sequence). The CDR3 is 15 amino acids. CDR3 protein: CATSRDQVGSRGYTF. The DNA of the CDR3 is TGTGCCACCAGCAGAGATCAAGTGGGGAGCCGCGGCTACACCTTC.